This TCR beta chain came from a study of blood T cells in healthy people across ages. V was trimmed by 5 bases and J by 3 bases, leaving 14 bases between them. This CDR3 is 16 amino acids long. In germline, CDR1 is SGHTA, CDR2 FQGNSA. Every sample had a minimum of 6 million PBMCs isolated. Extractions gave at least 5.5 micrograms of total RNA per sample. For the second PCR, which ran for 7 to 11 cycles, a sample-barcoded 5' primer and a J-beta primer mix were used. Tagging of each cDNA molecule was performed by a template-switch adaptor with 12 random nucleotides. TCRdb analysed the 5' RACE reads with MiXCR anew, one entry per CDR3 protein. This sample has roughly 1,300,000 distinct CDR3 sequences, with around 55% found just once.

The sequence was obtained from a man in his late teens or twenties in good health. Material: blood. The chain joins TRBV7-2 to TRBJ1-6; no firm D call. The CDR3 spells CASSTEVVHYNSPLHF. The CDR3 DNA follows: TGTGCCAGCAGCACCGAGGTTGTTCACTATAATTCACCCCTCCACTTT.